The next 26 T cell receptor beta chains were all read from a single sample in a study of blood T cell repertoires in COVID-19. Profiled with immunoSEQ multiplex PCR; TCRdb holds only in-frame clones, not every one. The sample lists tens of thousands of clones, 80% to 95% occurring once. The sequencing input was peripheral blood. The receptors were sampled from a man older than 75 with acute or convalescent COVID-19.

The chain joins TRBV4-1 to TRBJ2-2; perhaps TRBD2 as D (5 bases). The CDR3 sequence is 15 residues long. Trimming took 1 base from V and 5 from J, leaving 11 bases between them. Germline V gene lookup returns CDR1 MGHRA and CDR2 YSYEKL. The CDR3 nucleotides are TGCGCCAGCAGCCAAGTACTAGTCATGACCGGGGAGCTGTTTTTT. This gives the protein CASSQVLVMTGELFF.

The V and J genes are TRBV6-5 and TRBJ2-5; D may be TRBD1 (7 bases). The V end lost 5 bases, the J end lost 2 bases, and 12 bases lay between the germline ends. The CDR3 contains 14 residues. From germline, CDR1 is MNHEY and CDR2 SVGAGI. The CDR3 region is CASSPRGAQETQYF. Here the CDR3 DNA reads TGTGCCAGCAGTCCCAGGGGGGCGCAAGAGACCCAGTACTTC.

The CDR3 DNA reads TGTGCCAGCAGTGAAGCGGCGGGACAGGGGTTAAGTGGCTACACCTTC. This encodes CASSEAAGQGLSGYTF. J is TRBJ1-2 and V is TRBV6-1, with 10 bases aligning to TRBD1. The germline CDR1 and CDR2 sequences are MNHNS and SASEGT. V lost 0 bases to trimming and J lost 7 bases; unmatched junction nucleotides: 8. This CDR3 region has 16 residues.

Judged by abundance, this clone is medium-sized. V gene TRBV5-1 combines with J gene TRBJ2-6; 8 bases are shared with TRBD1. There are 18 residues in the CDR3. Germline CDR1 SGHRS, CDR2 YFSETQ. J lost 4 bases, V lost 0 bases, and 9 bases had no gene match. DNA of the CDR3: TGCGCCAGCAGCTTGGTGCAGGGGGCGTCTATAGGGGCCAACGTCCTGACTTTC. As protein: CASSLVQGASIGANVLTF.

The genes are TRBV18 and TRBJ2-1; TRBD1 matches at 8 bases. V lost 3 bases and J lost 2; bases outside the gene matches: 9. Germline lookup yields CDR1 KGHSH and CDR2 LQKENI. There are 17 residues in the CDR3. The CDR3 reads CASSPGQATSTYNEQFF. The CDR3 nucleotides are TGTGCCAGCTCACCGGGACAGGCTACGTCGACCTACAATGAGCAGTTCTTC.

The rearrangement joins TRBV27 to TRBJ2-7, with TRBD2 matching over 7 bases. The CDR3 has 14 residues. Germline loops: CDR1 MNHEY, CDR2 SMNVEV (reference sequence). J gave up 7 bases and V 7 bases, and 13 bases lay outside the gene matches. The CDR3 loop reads CASMWRGSPTEQYF. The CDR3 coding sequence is TGTGCCAGCATGTGGCGGGGGTCCCCTACGGAGCAGTACTTC.

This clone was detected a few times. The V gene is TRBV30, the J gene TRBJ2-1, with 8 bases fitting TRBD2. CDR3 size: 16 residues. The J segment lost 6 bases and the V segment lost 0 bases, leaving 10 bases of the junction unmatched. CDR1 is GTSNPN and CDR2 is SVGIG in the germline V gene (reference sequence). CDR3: CAWSVGTRLTVNEQFF. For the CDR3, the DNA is TGTGCCTGGAGTGTAGGGACTAGGCTAACCGTCAATGAGCAGTTCTTC.

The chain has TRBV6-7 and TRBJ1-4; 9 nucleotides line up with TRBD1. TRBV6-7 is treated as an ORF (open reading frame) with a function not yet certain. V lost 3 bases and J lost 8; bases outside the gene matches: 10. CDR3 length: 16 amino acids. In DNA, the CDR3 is TGTGCCAGCAGTTATGTATCGGGACAGGGCAGAGAAAAACTGTTTTTT. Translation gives CASSYVSGQGREKLFF.

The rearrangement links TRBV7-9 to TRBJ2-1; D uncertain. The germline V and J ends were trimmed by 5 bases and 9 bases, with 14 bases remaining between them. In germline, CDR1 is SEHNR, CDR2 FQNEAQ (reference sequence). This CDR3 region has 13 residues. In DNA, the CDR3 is TGTGCCAGCAGCGCGGCGACTTCGGGTGAGCAGTTCTTC. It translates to CASSAATSGEQFF.

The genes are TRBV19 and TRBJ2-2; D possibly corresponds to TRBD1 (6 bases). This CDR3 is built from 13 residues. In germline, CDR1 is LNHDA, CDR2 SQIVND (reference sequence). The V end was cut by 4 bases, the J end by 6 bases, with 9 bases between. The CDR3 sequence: CASSNQGSGELFF. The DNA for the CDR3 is TGTGCCAGTAGTAACCAGGGGTCCGGGGAGCTGTTTTTT.

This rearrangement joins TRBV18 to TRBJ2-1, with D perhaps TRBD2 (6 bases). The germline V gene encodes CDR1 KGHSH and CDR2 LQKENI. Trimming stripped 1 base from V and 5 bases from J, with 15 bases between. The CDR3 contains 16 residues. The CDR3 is CASSPLPPGAHNEQFF. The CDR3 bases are TGTGCCAGCTCACCACTCCCACCGGGAGCCCACAATGAGCAGTTCTTC. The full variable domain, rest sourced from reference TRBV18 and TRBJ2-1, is NAGVMQNPRHLVRRRGQEARLRCSPMKGHSHVYWYRQLPEEGLKFMVYLQKENIIDESGMPKERFSAEFPKEGPSILRIQQVVRGDSAAYFCASSPLPPGAHNEQFFGPGTRLTVL.

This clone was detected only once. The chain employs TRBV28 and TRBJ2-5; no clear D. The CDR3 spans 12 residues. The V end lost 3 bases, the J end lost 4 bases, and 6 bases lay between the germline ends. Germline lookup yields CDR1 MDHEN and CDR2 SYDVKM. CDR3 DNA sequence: TGTGCCAGCAGTTTGCCGGGAGAGACCCAGTACTTC. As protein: CASSLPGETQYF. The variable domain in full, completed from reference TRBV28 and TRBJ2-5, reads DVKVTQSSRYLVKRTGEKVFLECVQDMDHENMFWYRQDPGLGLRLIYFSYDVKMKEKGDIPEGYSVSREKKERFSLILESASTNQTSMYLCASSLPGETQYFGPGTRLLVL.

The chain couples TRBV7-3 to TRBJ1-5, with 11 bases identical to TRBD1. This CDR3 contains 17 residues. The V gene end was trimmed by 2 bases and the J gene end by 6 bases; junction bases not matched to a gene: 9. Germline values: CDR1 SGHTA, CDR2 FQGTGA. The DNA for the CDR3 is TGTGCCAGCAGCTTACACCCTACCGGGACAGGGGGTCAGCCCCAGCATTTT. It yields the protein CASSLHPTGTGGQPQHF.

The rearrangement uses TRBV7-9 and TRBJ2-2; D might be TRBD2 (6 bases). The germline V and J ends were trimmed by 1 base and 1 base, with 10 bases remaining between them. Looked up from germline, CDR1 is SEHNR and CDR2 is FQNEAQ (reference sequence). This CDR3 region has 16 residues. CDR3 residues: CASSLVGLMNTGELFF. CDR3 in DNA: TGTGCCAGCAGCTTAGTGGGACTCATGAACACCGGGGAGCTGTTTTTT. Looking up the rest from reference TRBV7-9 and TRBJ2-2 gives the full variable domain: DTGVSQNPRHKITKRGQNVTFRCDPISEHNRLYWYRQTLGQGPEFLTYFQNEAQLEKSRLLSDRFSAERPKGSFSTLEIQRTEQGDSAMYLCASSLVGLMNTGELFFGEGSRLTVL.

CDR3 sequence: CASSEQGQINTEAFF. The CDR3 DNA reads TGTGCCAGCAGTGAACAAGGACAGATCAACACTGAAGCTTTCTTT. The chain recombines TRBV2 with TRBJ1-1; D might be TRBD1 (6 bases). Trimming left V 2 bases short and J 2 bases short, with 12 bases between. Germline-derived CDR1 and CDR2 are SNHLY and FYNNEI. The CDR3 is made up of 15 amino acids.

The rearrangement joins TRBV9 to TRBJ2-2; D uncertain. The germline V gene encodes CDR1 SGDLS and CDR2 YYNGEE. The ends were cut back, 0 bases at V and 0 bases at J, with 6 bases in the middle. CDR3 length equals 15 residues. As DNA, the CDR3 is TGTGCCAGCAGCGTAGCCCAGTCGAACACCGGGGAGCTGTTTTTT. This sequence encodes CASSVAQSNTGELFF.

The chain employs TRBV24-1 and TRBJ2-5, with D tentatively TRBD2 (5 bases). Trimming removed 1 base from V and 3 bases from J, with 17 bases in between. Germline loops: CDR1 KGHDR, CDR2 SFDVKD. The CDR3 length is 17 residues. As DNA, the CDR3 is TGTGCCACCAGTGATTTTTGGGCTGAGGACGGGGAAGAGACCCAGTACTTC. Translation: CATSDFWAEDGEETQYF.

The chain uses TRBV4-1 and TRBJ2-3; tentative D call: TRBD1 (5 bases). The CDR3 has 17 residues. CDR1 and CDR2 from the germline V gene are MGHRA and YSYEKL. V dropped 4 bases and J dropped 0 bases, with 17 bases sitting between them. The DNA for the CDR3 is TGCGCCAGCAGCCCCCTCCCGACAGTGACTAGCACAGATACGCAGTATTTT. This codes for CASSPLPTVTSTDTQYF.

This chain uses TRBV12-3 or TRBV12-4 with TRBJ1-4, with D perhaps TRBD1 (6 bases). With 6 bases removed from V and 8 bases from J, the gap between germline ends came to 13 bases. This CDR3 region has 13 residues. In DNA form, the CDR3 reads TGTGCCAGCAGCCTACAGGGATGGGAAAAACTGTTTTTT. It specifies CASSLQGWEKLFF.

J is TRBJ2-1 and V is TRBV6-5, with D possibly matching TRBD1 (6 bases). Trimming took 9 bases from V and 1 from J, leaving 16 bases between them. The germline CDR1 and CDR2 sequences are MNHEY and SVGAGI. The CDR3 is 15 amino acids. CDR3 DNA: TGTGCCAGTTCACCTCGGACAGTTTCCTACAATGAGCAGTTCTTC. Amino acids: CASSPRTVSYNEQFF.

The DNA for the CDR3 is TGTGCCAGCAGGGCACTACAGGGAAACTATGGCTACACCTTC. Residues: CASRALQGNYGYTF. The chain combines TRBV2 with TRBJ1-2, with a possible D match to TRBD1 (6 bases). With 6 bases removed from V and 2 bases from J, the gap between germline ends came to 13 bases. The length of the CDR3 is 14 residues. Germline V gene sequence: CDR1 SNHLY, CDR2 FYNNEI.

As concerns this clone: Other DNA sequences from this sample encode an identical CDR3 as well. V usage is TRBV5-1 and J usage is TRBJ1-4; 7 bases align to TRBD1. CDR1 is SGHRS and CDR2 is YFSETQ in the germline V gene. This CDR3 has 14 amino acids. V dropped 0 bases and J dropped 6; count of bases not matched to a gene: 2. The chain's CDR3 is CASSLGQGDEKLFF. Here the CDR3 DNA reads TGCGCCAGCAGCTTGGGACAGGGTGATGAAAAACTGTTTTTT.

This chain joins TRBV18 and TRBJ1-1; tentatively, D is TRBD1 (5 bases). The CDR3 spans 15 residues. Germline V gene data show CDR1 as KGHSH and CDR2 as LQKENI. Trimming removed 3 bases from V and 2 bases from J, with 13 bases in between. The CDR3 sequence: CASSPLDSSNTEAFF. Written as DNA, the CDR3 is TGTGCCAGCTCACCCCTAGACAGCAGTAACACTGAAGCTTTCTTT.

The CDR3 here is CASSWRGGGYTF. The DNA of the CDR3 is TGTGCCAGCAGTTGGAGGGGCGGGGGCTACACCTTC. The chain couples TRBV6-2 or TRBV6-3 to TRBJ1-2; a possible D gene is TRBD1 (5 bases). Germline V gene lookup returns CDR1 MNHEY and CDR2 SVGEGT. The ends were cut back, 4 bases at V and 8 bases at J, with 11 bases in the middle. The CDR3 contains 12 residues.

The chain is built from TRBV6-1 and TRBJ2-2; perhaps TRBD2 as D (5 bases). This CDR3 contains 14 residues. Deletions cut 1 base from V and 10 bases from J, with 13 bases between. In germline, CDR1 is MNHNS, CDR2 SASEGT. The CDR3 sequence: CASSEGRGRAELFF. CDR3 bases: TGTGCCAGCAGTGAAGGTCGGGGTCGAGCGGAGCTGTTTTTT.

The chain's CDR3 is CASSKTGQFSNQPQHF. CDR3 sequence (DNA): TGTGCCAGCAGTAAGACAGGTCAATTTAGCAATCAGCCCCAGCATTTT. The J gene is TRBJ1-5, the V gene TRBV7-9, with D tentatively TRBD1 (6 bases). V lost 6 bases and J 0 bases, leaving 15 bases between the germline ends. The CDR3 spans 16 residues. Germline V gene lookup returns CDR1 SEHNR and CDR2 FQNEAQ (reference sequence).